The clone carrying this T cell receptor (beta chain) was seen a few times. The target antigen is unknown. This table comes from immunoSEQ multiplex PCR, and its TCRdb copy is limited to in-frame clones, with some not included. The sample gives tens of thousands of clones, about 87% of which show up once; around 4% is in the top ten. The sample comes from a study of cytomegalovirus exposure and HLA in healthy donors. The study's findings and limits: A list of about 180 TCR beta chains associated with cytomegalovirus was given. The finding came from a later analysis; first-cohort TCR clusters tended to co-occur in the 95 to 150 validation repertoires. Generally TCR sequences proved uncommon, though certain public TCRs appeared in numerous donors.

The CDR3 has 15 residues. CDR1 and CDR2 (germline): MNHNS, SASEGT. V was clipped by 3 bases and J by 1 base; unmatched bases: 2. The sample taken for sequencing was PBMCs. This sequence was found in a woman aged 18-29 years in good health and CMV-seropositive. V is TRBV6-1 and J is TRBJ2-1, with TRBD2 matching 8 bases. The CDR3 nucleotides read TGTGCCAGCAGTGACCTAGCGGGTTCCTACAATGAGCAGTTCTTC. Translated: CASSDLAGSYNEQFF.